This TCR beta chain was recovered during a study of blood T cell repertoires in COVID-19. On the study more broadly: Spain, Italy and the United States supplied samples that represented acute and convalescent COVID-19. The cDNA or gDNA used as material had been derived from T cells, B-cell-depleted T cells, or PBMCs.

In the original analysis: Reference gene primer amplification in the assay estimated nucleated cell counts. This table comes from immunoSEQ multiplex PCR, and its TCRdb copy is limited to in-frame clones, with some not included. The V and J calls and clone size come from that table; D and trimming were worked out from the DNA. This sample has around 99,000 clones, with roughly 82% found just once. Germline loops: CDR1 MNHEY, CDR2 SVGEGT. Trimming cost V 7 bases and J 12 bases, with 25 bases left between them. This CDR3 is built from 14 residues. The TCR sequence derives from a woman of 80 years or more with active or convalescent COVID-19. The sample taken for sequencing was peripheral blood. The chain recombines TRBV6-2 or TRBV6-3 with TRBJ2-7; D is perhaps TRBD2 (5 bases). The CDR3 loop reads CASIPEGRAEVGYF. In nucleotides, the CDR3 is TGTGCCAGCATCCCCGAAGGTCGGGCGGAGGTAGGGTACTTC.